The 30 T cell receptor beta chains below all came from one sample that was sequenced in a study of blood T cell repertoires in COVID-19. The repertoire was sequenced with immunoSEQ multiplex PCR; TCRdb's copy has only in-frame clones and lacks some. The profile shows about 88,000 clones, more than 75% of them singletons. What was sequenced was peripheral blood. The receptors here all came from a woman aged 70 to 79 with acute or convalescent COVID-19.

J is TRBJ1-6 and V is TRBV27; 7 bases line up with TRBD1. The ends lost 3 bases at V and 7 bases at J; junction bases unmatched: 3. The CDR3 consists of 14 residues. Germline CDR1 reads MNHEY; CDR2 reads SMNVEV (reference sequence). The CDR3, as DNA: TGTGCCAGCAGTTTCAGGGGGGCAAATTCACCCCTCCACTTT. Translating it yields CASSFRGANSPLHF.

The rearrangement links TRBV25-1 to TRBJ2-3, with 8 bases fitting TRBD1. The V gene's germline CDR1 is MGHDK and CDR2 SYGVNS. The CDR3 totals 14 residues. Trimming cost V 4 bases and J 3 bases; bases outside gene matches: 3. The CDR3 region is CASSGGQVTDTQYF. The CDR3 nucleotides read TGTGCCAGCAGTGGGGGACAGGTTACAGATACGCAGTATTTT.

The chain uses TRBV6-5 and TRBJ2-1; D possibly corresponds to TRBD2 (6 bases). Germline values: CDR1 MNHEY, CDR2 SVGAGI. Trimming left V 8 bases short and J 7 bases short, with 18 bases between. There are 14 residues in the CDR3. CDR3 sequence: CASGLANEGNEQFF. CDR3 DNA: TGTGCCAGCGGGCTAGCGAATGAGGGGAATGAGCAGTTCTTC.

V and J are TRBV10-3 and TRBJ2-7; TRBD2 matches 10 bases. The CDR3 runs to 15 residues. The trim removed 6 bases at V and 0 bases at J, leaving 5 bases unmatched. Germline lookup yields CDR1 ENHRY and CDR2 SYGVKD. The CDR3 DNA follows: TGTGCCATCAGCGAACCTAGCGGGAGCTCCTACGAGCAGTACGTC. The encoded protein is CAISEPSGSSYEQYV.

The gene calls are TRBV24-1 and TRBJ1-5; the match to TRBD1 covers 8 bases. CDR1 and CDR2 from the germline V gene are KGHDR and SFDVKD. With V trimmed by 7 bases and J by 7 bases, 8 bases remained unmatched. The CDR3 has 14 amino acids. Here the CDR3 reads CATRGQGREQPQHF. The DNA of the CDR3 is TGTGCCACCAGAGGACAGGGAAGAGAGCAGCCCCAGCATTTT.

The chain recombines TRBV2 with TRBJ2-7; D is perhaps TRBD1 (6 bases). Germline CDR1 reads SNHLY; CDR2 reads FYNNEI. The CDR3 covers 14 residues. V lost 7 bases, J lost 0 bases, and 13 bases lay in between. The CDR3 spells CASTQGFSSYEQYV. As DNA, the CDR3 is TGTGCCAGCACCCAGGGGTTTAGCTCCTACGAGCAGTACGTC.

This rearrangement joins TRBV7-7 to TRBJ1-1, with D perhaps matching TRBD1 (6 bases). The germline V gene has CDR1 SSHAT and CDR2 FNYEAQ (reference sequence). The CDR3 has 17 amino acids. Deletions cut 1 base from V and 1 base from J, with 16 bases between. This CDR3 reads CASSLEGGFRSNTEAFF. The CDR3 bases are TGTGCCAGCAGCTTAGAAGGGGGATTTAGATCGAACACTGAAGCTTTCTTT.

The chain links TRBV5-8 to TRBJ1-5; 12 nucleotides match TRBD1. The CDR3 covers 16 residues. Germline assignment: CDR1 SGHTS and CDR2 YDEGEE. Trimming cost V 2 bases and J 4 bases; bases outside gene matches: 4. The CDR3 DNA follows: TGTGCCAGCAGCTTAGGGACAGGGGGCGCAAATCAGCCCCAGCATTTT. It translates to CASSLGTGGANQPQHF.

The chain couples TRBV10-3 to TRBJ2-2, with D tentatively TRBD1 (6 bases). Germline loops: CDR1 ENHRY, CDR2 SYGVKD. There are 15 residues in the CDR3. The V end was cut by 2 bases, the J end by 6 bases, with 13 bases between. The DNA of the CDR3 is TGTGCCATCAGTGAGATAATCACAGGGCCCGGGGAGCTGTTTTTT. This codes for CAISEIITGPGELFF.

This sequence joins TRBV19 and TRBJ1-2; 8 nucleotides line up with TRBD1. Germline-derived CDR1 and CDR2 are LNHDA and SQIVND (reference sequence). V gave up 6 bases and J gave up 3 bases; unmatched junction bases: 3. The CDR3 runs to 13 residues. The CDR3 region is CASSPTGDYGYTF. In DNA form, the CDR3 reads TGTGCCAGTAGCCCGACAGGGGACTATGGCTACACCTTC.

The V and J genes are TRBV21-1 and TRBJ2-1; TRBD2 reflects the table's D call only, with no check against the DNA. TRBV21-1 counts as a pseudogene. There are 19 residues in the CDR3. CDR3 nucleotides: TGTGCCAGCAAAATAAGTTCCGGGGTATCTCACACGCCCGACAATGAGCAGTTCTTC. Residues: CASKISSGVSHTPDNEQFF.

The CDR3 DNA sequence: TGTGCCAGCAGCCCAACCCGGCAGGGGATGGGTGAGCAGTTCTTC. The encoded protein is CASSPTRQGMGEQFF. The chain combines TRBV6-5 with TRBJ2-1, with D possibly TRBD1 on 6 matching bases. V lost 6 bases and J 9 bases, leaving 21 bases between the germline ends. CDR3 size: 15 residues. CDR1 MNHEY and CDR2 SVGAGI come from the germline V gene.

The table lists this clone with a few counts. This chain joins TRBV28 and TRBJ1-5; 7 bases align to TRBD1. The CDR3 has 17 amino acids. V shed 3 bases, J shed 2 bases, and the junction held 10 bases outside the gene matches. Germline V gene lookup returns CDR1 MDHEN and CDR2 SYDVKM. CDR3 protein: CASSFRTGLGGNQPQHF. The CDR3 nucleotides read TGTGCCAGCAGTTTTCGGACAGGACTTGGGGGCAATCAGCCCCAGCATTTT.

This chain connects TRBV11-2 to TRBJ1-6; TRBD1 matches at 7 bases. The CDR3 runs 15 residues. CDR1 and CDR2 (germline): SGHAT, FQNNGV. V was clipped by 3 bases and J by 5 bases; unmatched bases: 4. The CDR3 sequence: CASSFTGQHNSPLHF. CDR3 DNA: TGTGCCAGCAGCTTCACGGGACAGCATAATTCACCCCTCCACTTT.

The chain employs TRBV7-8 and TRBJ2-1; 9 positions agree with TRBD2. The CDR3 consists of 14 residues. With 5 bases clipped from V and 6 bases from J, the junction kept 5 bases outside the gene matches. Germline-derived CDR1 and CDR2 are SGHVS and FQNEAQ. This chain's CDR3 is CASSPGTSFNEQFF. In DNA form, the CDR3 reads TGTGCCAGCAGCCCCGGGACTAGCTTCAATGAGCAGTTCTTC.

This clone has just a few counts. The CDR3 region is CASSQGVRDSLYNEQFF. In DNA, the CDR3 is TGCGCCAGCAGCCAAGGTGTACGGGACTCGCTTTACAATGAGCAGTTCTTC. This sequence joins TRBV4-3 and TRBJ2-1, with D perhaps TRBD2 (6 bases). The V gene's germline CDR1 is LGHNA and CDR2 YSLEER. Trimming cost V 1 base and J 4 bases, with 17 bases left between them. This CDR3 comprises 17 residues.

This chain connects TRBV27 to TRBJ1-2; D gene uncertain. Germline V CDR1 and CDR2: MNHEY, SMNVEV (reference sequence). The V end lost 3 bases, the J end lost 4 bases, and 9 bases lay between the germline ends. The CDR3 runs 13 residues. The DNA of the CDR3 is TGTGCCAGCAGTTTTGCACGGGGCTATGGCTACACCTTC. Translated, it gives CASSFARGYGYTF.

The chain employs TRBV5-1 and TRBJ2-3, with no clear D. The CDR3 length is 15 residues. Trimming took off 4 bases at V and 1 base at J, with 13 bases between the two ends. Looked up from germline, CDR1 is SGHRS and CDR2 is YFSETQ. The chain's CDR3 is CASSAAGSGTDTQYF. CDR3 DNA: TGCGCCAGCAGCGCTGCAGGAAGTGGCACAGATACGCAGTATTTT.

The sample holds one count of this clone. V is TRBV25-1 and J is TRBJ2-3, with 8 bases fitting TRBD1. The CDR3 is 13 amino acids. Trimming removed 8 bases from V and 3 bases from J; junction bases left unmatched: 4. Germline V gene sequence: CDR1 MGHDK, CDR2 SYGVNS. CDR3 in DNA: TGTGCCAGCCAGGACAGGGTAACAGATACGCAGTATTTT. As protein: CASQDRVTDTQYF. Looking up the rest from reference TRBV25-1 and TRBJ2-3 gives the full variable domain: EADIYQTPRYLVIGTGKKITLECSQTMGHDKMYWYQQDPGMELHLIHYSYGVNSTEKGDLSSESTVSRIRTEHFPLTLESARPSHTSQYLCASQDRVTDTQYFGPGTRLTVL.

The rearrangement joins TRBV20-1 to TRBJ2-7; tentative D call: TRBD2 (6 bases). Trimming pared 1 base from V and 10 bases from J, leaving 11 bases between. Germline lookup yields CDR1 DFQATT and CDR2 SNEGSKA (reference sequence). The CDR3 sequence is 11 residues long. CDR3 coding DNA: TGCAGTGCTAGAGGCGGGGACTCCCAGTACGTC. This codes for CSARGGDSQYV.

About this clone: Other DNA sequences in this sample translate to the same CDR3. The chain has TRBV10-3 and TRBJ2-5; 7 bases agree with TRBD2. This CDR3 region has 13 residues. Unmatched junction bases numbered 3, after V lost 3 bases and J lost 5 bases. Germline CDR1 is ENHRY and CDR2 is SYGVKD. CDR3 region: CAISEVGGETQYF. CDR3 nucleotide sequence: TGTGCCATCAGTGAAGTGGGGGGGGAGACCCAGTACTTC.

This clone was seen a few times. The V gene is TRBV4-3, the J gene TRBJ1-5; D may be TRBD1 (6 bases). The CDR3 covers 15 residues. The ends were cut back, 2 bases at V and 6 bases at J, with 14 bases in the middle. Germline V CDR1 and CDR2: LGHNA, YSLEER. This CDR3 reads CASSQQQGHGQPQHF. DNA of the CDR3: TGCGCCAGCAGCCAACAACAGGGTCACGGTCAGCCCCAGCATTTT.

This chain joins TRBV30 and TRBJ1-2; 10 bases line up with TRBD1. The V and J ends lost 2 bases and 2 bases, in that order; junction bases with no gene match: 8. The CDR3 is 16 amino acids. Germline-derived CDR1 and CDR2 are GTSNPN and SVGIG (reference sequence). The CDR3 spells CAWSLIKGQGNYGYTF. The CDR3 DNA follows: TGTGCCTGGAGTCTGATTAAGGGACAGGGGAACTATGGCTACACCTTC.

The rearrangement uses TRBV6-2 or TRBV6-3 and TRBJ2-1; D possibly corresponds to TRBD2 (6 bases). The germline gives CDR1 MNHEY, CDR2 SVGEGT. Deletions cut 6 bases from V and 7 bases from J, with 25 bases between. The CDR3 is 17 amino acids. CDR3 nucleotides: TGTGCCAGCAGCGGTATATCGACGCCCCTTCGGGAGAATGAGCAGTTCTTC. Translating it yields CASSGISTPLRENEQFF.

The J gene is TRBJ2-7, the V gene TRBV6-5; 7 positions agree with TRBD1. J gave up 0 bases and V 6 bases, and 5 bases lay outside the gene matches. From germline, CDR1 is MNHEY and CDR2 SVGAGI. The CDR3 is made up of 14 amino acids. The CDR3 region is CASRGGQDSYEQYV. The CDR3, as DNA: TGTGCCAGCAGAGGTGGACAGGACTCCTACGAGCAGTACGTC.

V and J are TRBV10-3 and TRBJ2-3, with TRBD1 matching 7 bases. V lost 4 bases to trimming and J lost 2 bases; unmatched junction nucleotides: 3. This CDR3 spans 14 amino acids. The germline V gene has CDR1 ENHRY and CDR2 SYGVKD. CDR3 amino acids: CAISGQGPTDTQYF. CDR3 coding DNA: TGTGCCATCAGTGGACAGGGTCCCACAGATACGCAGTATTTT.

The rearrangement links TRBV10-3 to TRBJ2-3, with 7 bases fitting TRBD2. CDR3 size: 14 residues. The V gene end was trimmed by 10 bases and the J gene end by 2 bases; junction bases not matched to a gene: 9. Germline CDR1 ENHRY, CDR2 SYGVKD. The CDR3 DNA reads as TGTGCCACCGTGACTAGCTGGGACACAGATACGCAGTATTTT. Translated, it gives CATVTSWDTDTQYF.

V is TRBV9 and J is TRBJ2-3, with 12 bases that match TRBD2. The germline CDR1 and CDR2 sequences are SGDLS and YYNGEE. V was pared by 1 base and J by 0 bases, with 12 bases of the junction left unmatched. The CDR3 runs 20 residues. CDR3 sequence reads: CASSVPRTSGATVSTDTQYF. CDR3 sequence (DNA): TGTGCCAGCAGCGTACCCCGGACTAGCGGGGCCACGGTGAGCACAGATACGCAGTATTTT.

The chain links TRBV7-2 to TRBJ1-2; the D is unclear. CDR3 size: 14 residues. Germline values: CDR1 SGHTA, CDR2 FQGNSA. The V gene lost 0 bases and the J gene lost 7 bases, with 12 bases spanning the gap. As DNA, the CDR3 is TGTGCCAGCAGCTTAGCATTGCAGGCCCCTGGCTACACCTTC. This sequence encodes CASSLALQAPGYTF.

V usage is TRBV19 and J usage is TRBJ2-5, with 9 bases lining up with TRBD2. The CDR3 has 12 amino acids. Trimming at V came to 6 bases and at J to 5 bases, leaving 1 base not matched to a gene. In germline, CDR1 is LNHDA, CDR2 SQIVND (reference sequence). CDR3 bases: TGTGCCAGTAGCGCGGGGGGGGAGACCCAGTACTTC. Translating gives CASSAGGETQYF.